A selection of T cell receptor beta chains follows, all from one sample in a study of blood T cell repertoires in COVID-19. The method was immunoSEQ multiplex PCR; TCRdb's version includes in-frame clones alone and lacks a portion of them. The table has about 110,000 clones, about 70% seen once; the top ten hold approximately 0.87%. The sample comprised peripheral blood. The receptors stem from a human donor with acute or convalescent COVID-19. The donor label of this sample is uncertain. Both conserved end residues are part of each CDR3. The D gene is left open where the match is weak. Clone size appears in some rows only: once, few, many, or a class for an expanded clone.

clone size: few; D gene: -; J gene: TRBJ1-3; V gene: TRBV7-8; CDR3 protein: CASSPGRGSGNTIYF; CDR3 DNA: TGTGCCAGCAGCCCCGGTCGAGGCTCTGGAAACACCATATATTTT
clone size: -; D gene: TRBD1; J gene: TRBJ2-7; V gene: TRBV6-5; CDR3 protein: CASGTGPYEQYF; CDR3 DNA: TGTGCCAGCGGGACAGGGCCCTACGAGCAGTACTTC
clone size: few; D gene: TRBD1; J gene: TRBJ2-2; V gene: TRBV18; CDR3 protein: CASSPLWDRGRSGELFF; CDR3 DNA: TGTGCCAGCTCACCACTTTGGGACAGGGGTCGCTCCGGGGAGCTGTTTTTT
clone size: few; D gene: TRBD2; J gene: TRBJ2-5; V gene: TRBV7-9; CDR3 protein: CASRQTSGGYQETQYF; CDR3 DNA: TGTGCCAGCAGACAAACTAGCGGGGGGTACCAAGAGACCCAGTACTTC
clone size: -; D gene: TRBD1; J gene: TRBJ2-5; V gene: TRBV5-1; CDR3 protein: CASSLTRDSQETQYF; CDR3 DNA: TGCGCCAGCAGCTTGACCCGGGACAGTCAAGAGACCCAGTACTTC
clone size: -; D gene: TRBD1; J gene: TRBJ1-1; V gene: TRBV6-6; CDR3 protein: CASRDREGEAFF; CDR3 DNA: TGTGCCAGCAGGGACAGGGAGGGTGAAGCTTTCTTT
clone size: -; D gene: TRBD1; J gene: TRBJ1-1; V gene: TRBV24-1; CDR3 protein: CATKRTGEVEAFF; CDR3 DNA: TGTGCCACCAAGAGGACAGGGGAAGTTGAAGCTTTCTTT
clone size: -; D gene: -; J gene: TRBJ2-3; V gene: TRBV29-1; CDR3 protein: CSVETGFTADTQYF; CDR3 DNA: TGCAGCGTTGAAACCGGTTTCACGGCAGATACGCAGTATTTT
clone size: once; D gene: -; J gene: TRBJ1-2; V gene: TRBV29-1; CDR3 protein: CSVREGYTF; CDR3 DNA: TGCAGCGTTCGGGAAGGCTACACCTTC
clone size: -; D gene: -; J gene: TRBJ2-2; V gene: TRBV5-4; CDR3 protein: CASRRAGGSLTGELFF; CDR3 DNA: TGTGCCAGCAGAAGGGCCGGGGGTTCTTTAACCGGGGAGCTGTTTTTT
clone size: -; D gene: TRBD1; J gene: TRBJ2-7; V gene: TRBV29-1; CDR3 protein: CSALQGSSYEQYF; CDR3 DNA: TGCAGCGCATTACAGGGGAGCTCCTACGAGCAGTACTTC
clone size: few; D gene: TRBD2; J gene: TRBJ2-6; V gene: TRBV30; CDR3 protein: CAWSRLAGVSGANVLTF; CDR3 DNA: TGTGCCTGGAGTAGGCTAGCGGGCGTTTCTGGGGCCAACGTCCTGACTTTC
clone size: -; D gene: -; J gene: TRBJ1-5; V gene: TRBV6-5; CDR3 protein: CASSYSGAWDQPQHF; CDR3 DNA: TGTGCCAGCAGTTACTCAGGGGCATGGGATCAGCCCCAGCATTTT
clone size: -; D gene: TRBD1; J gene: TRBJ2-6; V gene: TRBV19; CDR3 protein: CASSRTGFMSGANVLTF; CDR3 DNA: TGTGCCAGTAGTCGGACAGGGTTCATGTCTGGGGCCAACGTCCTGACTTTC
clone size: -; D gene: -; J gene: TRBJ1-5; V gene: TRBV30; CDR3 protein: CAWSGQSNQPQHF; CDR3 DNA: TGTGCCTGGAGTGGGCAGAGCAATCAGCCCCAGCATTTT
clone size: -; D gene: TRBD1; J gene: TRBJ2-7; V gene: TRBV4-1; CDR3 protein: CASSLDRGYDEQYF; CDR3 DNA: TGCGCCAGCAGCCTCGACAGGGGTTACGACGAGCAGTACTTC
clone size: -; D gene: -; J gene: TRBJ1-2; V gene: TRBV2; CDR3 protein: CASTLTGPHGYTF; CDR3 DNA: TGTGCCAGCACATTAACAGGGCCCCATGGCTACACCTTC
clone size: -; D gene: -; J gene: TRBJ1-2; V gene: TRBV19; CDR3 protein: CASSSLGSYYGYTF; CDR3 DNA: TGTGCCAGTAGTAGTTTGGGGAGTTACTATGGCTACACCTTC
clone size: -; D gene: TRBD2; J gene: TRBJ2-1; V gene: TRBV6-2/TRBV6-3; CDR3 protein: CASSLPSGGSSYNEQFF; CDR3 DNA: TGTGCCAGCAGTCTACCCAGCGGGGGTAGCTCCTACAATGAGCAGTTCTTC
clone size: -; D gene: -; J gene: TRBJ2-5; V gene: TRBV15; CDR3 protein: CATSRGVAGLQETQYF; CDR3 DNA: TGTGCCACCAGCAGAGGCGTGGCAGGGTTACAAGAGACCCAGTACTTC
clone size: -; D gene: -; J gene: TRBJ1-1; V gene: TRBV5-1; CDR3 protein: CASSLGEGRNTEAFF; CDR3 DNA: TGCGCCAGCAGCTTGGGGGAGGGAAGGAACACTGAAGCTTTCTTT
clone size: -; D gene: -; J gene: TRBJ2-7; V gene: TRBV7-5; CDR3 protein: CVRRPRLAGIPYEQYF; CDR3 DNA: TGTGTCAGAAGACCACGCTTAGCGGGGATCCCCTACGAGCAGTACTTC
clone size: -; D gene: -; J gene: TRBJ2-2; V gene: TRBV5-1; CDR3 protein: CASSLGGYYNTGELFF; CDR3 DNA: TGCGCCAGCAGCTTGGGGGGCTACTACAACACCGGGGAGCTGTTTTTT
clone size: -; D gene: -; J gene: TRBJ1-2; V gene: TRBV25-1; CDR3 protein: CASSGKARQTVDYGYTF; CDR3 DNA: TGTGCCAGCAGTGGAAAGGCCAGGCAGACGGTGGACTATGGCTACACCTTC
clone size: -; D gene: -; J gene: TRBJ1-1; V gene: TRBV10-3; CDR3 protein: CAIKGEGEAFF; CDR3 DNA: TGTGCCATCAAGGGGGAGGGTGAAGCTTTCTTT
clone size: -; D gene: TRBD1; J gene: TRBJ1-6; V gene: TRBV6-5; CDR3 protein: CASRWGQGGSPLHF; CDR3 DNA: TGTGCCAGCAGATGGGGACAGGGAGGCTCACCCCTCCACTTT
clone size: -; D gene: -; J gene: TRBJ2-2; V gene: TRBV9; CDR3 protein: CASSPPDSNTGELFF; CDR3 DNA: TGTGCCAGCAGCCCCCCGGACAGTAACACCGGGGAGCTGTTTTTT
clone size: -; D gene: -; J gene: TRBJ2-5; V gene: TRBV10-3; CDR3 protein: CAISERATQETQYF; CDR3 DNA: TGTGCCATCAGTGAACGAGCGACCCAAGAGACCCAGTACTTC
clone size: -; D gene: TRBD1; J gene: TRBJ2-3; V gene: TRBV5-1; CDR3 protein: CASSPGVGTDSTDTQYF; CDR3 DNA: TGCGCCAGCAGCCCTGGGGTGGGGACAGATAGCACAGATACGCAGTATTTT
clone size: -; D gene: TRBD2; J gene: TRBJ2-7; V gene: TRBV12-3/TRBV12-4; CDR3 protein: CASSFKRGGEQYF; CDR3 DNA: TGTGCCAGCAGTTTCAAGCGGGGGGGTGAGCAGTACTTC
clone size: -; D gene: TRBD1; J gene: TRBJ2-7; V gene: TRBV7-7; CDR3 protein: CASSPGQGYEQYF; CDR3 DNA: TGTGCCAGCAGCCCTGGACAGGGCTACGAGCAGTACTTC
clone size: -; D gene: -; J gene: TRBJ2-2; V gene: TRBV6-5; CDR3 protein: CASRRQLTNTGELFF; CDR3 DNA: TGTGCCAGCAGAAGACAGCTGACGAACACCGGGGAGCTGTTTTTT
clone size: few; D gene: -; J gene: TRBJ2-7; V gene: TRBV21-1; CDR3 protein: CASSQGSGEQYF; CDR3 DNA: TGTGCCAGCAGCCAGGGATCCGGGGAGCAGTACTTC
clone size: few; D gene: TRBD1; J gene: TRBJ1-1; V gene: TRBV4-1; CDR3 protein: CASSPRTRGLEAFF; CDR3 DNA: TGCGCCAGCAGCCCGCGAACTAGGGGGCTCGAAGCTTTCTTT
clone size: -; D gene: -; J gene: TRBJ1-6; V gene: TRBV7-2; CDR3 protein: CASIEGPPRGNSPLHF; CDR3 DNA: TGTGCCAGCATCGAAGGGCCGCCAAGGGGCAATTCACCCCTCCACTTT
clone size: -; D gene: -; J gene: TRBJ1-3; V gene: TRBV12-3/TRBV12-4; CDR3 protein: CASEQSSGNTIYF; CDR3 DNA: TGTGCCAGCGAACAGAGCTCTGGAAACACCATATATTTT
clone size: -; D gene: -; J gene: TRBJ1-3; V gene: TRBV4-1; CDR3 protein: CASSQPSGGSGNTIYF; CDR3 DNA: TGCGCCAGCAGCCAGCCTTCTGGGGGGTCTGGAAACACCATATATTTT
clone size: -; D gene: -; J gene: TRBJ1-5; V gene: TRBV21-1; CDR3 protein: CASTRAGKRGPQHF; CDR3 DNA: TGTGCCAGCACCCGCGCGGGCAAACGGGGGCCCCAGCATTTT
clone size: -; D gene: -; J gene: TRBJ1-5; V gene: TRBV6-1; CDR3 protein: CASSAHSYSNQPQHF; CDR3 DNA: TGTGCCAGCAGTGCCCACAGCTATAGCAATCAGCCCCAGCATTTT
clone size: once; D gene: -; J gene: TRBJ1-2; V gene: TRBV5-1; CDR3 protein: CASSFGQDGYTF; CDR3 DNA: TGCGCCAGCAGCTTCGGACAAGATGGCTACACCTTC
clone size: many; D gene: TRBD1; J gene: TRBJ2-1; V gene: TRBV6-5; CDR3 protein: CASSYSPRQGWFF; CDR3 DNA: TGTGCCAGCAGTTACTCCCCGAGACAGGGCTGGTTCTTC
clone size: -; D gene: TRBD1; J gene: TRBJ1-1; V gene: TRBV2; CDR3 protein: CASTREQGPNTEAFF; CDR3 DNA: TGTGCCAGTACGAGGGAACAGGGGCCGAACACTGAAGCTTTCTTT
clone size: -; D gene: -; J gene: TRBJ1-1; V gene: TRBV29-1; CDR3 protein: CSVSHMVSDTEAFF; CDR3 DNA: TGCAGCGTTAGTCATATGGTAAGCGACACTGAAGCTTTCTTT
clone size: once; D gene: TRBD2; J gene: TRBJ2-1; V gene: TRBV3-1/TRBV3-2; CDR3 protein: CASRPRGGAYNEQFF; CDR3 DNA: TGTGCCAGCAGACCACGCGGGGGGGCTTACAATGAGCAGTTCTTC
clone size: -; D gene: -; J gene: TRBJ2-5; V gene: TRBV5-4; CDR3 protein: CASSRPSSARPQYF; CDR3 DNA: TGTGCCAGCAGTCGGCCCAGCTCGGCGAGGCCCCAGTACTTC
clone size: -; D gene: TRBD1; J gene: TRBJ1-6; V gene: TRBV30; CDR3 protein: CAWSVPTGGSNSPLHF; CDR3 DNA: TGTGCCTGGAGTGTACCCACAGGGGGTAGCAATTCACCCCTCCACTTT
clone size: -; D gene: TRBD1; J gene: TRBJ1-1; V gene: TRBV11-2; CDR3 protein: CASSVGDRGPAFF; CDR3 DNA: TGTGCCAGCAGCGTGGGGGACAGGGGGCCGGCTTTCTTT
clone size: -; D gene: -; J gene: TRBJ1-4; V gene: TRBV3-1/TRBV3-2; CDR3 protein: CASSPGTPSEKLFF; CDR3 DNA: TGTGCCAGCAGCCCCGGGACACCGAGTGAAAAACTGTTTTTT